This TCR beta chain is from a study of blood T cell repertoires in COVID-19. Study-level background: Samples representing acute and convalescent COVID-19 were sourced from the United States, Italy and Spain. In each case, the material was cDNA or gDNA derived from T cells, B-cell-depleted T cells, or PBMCs.

Authors' processing steps: Amplified reference gene primers provided the basis for estimating nucleated cell counts. Libraries were prepared by immunoSEQ multiplex PCR; TCRdb keeps only in-frame clonotypes and omits some of them. V, J and clone size derive from that table, while D and trimming were established from the DNA sequence. The sample gives roughly 200,000 clones, about 85% of which show up once; more than 5.5% is in the top ten. The CDR3 loop spans 14 amino acids. Germline assignment: CDR1 LNHDA and CDR2 SQIVND (reference sequence). Deletions cut 7 bases from V and 1 base from J, with 13 bases between. Cohorts were assigned according to the clinical history that participants reported.

Sequencing was performed on PBMCs or T cells enriched from blood (not recorded which). V and J are TRBV19 and TRBJ1-2; D gene uncertain. The TCR sequence derives from a man in his forties who had recovered from COVID-19. This CDR3 reads CASTRRINNYGYTF. The CDR3 DNA reads as TGTGCCAGTACGCGGAGGATTAATAACTATGGCTACACCTTC.